This paragraph reports one T cell receptor (beta chain). Its antigen is undetermined. The CDR3 extends over 16 amino acids. The junction had 8 bases not matched to a gene; V was cut back by 1 base and J by 3 bases. CDR1 and CDR2 (germline): SGHNT, YYREEE (reference sequence). DNA at about 210 ng, approximately 30,000 T cell genomes, went into sorted-subset replicate PCRs. How the authors handled the data: Owing to the provision of junction-only sequences devoid of quality scores by immunoSEQ, filtering differed. Sequenced by immunoSEQ multiplex PCR; TCRdb stores in-frame clones only, minus some. That table furnishes V, J and clone size, whereas the DNA furnished D and trimming. Counted here are about a million clones, approximately 70% occurring once; the ten biggest clones make up about 1.5%. The data derive from a study of shared clonotypes between healthy human individuals. Study observations and caveats: Rarefaction demonstrated incomplete sorted-subset sequencing despite large depth.

Input material: memory CD4+ T cells sorted from blood. As to subset: CD45RA-negative fraction. V is TRBV5-4 and J is TRBJ1-1; 8 bases map to TRBD1. This TCR was sampled from a man younger than 30 in good health. The CDR3 region has the DNA TGTGCCAGCAGCTTGAGACTGGGACAGGCGTACACTGAAGCTTTCTTT. As protein: CASSLRLGQAYTEAFF.